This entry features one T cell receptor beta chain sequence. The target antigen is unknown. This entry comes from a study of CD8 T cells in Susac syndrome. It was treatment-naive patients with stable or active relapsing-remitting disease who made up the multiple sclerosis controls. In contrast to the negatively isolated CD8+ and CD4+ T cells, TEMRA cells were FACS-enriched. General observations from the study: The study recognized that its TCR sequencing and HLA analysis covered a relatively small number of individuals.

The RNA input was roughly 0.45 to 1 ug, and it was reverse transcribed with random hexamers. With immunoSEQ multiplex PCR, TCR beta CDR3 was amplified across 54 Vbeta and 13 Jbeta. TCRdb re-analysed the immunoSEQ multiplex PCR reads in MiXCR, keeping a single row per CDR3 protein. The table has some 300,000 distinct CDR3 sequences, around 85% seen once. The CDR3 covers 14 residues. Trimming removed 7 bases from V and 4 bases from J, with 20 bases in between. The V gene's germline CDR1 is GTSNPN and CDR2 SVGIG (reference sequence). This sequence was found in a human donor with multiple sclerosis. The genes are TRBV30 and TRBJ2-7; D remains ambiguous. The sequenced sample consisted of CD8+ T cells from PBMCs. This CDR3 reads CAYTRTFPKYEQYF. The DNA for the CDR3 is TGTGCCTACACCAGGACCTTTCCGAAATACGAGCAGTACTTC.